The T cell receptor beta chain under discussion was sequenced for a study of PD-1 blockade in classical Hodgkin lymphoma. On this clone itself: Its target is not known.

Study findings and constraints: Exclusion was the outcome for patients who began nivolumab under 1 year after ASCT.

Exposure to brentuximab vedotin varied, and each patient had relapsed following autologous stem cell transplantation. Here immunoSEQ multiplex PCR was the method, and the copy in TCRdb shows in-frame clones only, minus some. The data show around 91,000 clones, with about four fifths seen just once and roughly 15% held by the top ten. Sequences were derived from peripheral blood mononuclear cells (PBMCs), sampled before the second cycle of nivolumab. This clonotype was obtained from a human donor with classical Hodgkin lymphoma.

CDR3 in DNA: TGTGCCAGCAGCTCCCTGGGGACTAGCGGGGGGTATTCCACGCAGTATTTT. Amino acids: CASSSLGTSGGYSTQYF. The chain uses TRBV7-2 and TRBJ2-3; 15 bases fit TRBD2. This CDR3 has 17 amino acids. CDR1 SGHTA and CDR2 FQGNSA come from the germline V gene. The junction had 11 bases not matched to a gene; V was cut back by 4 bases and J by 9 bases.